Below, 11 T cell receptor beta chains from the same sample are listed, as sequenced in a study of cytomegalovirus exposure and HLA in healthy donors. Profiled with immunoSEQ multiplex PCR; TCRdb holds only in-frame clones, not every one. The sample has about 130,000 clones; 75% to 90% are singletons. The sequenced sample was PBMCs. Receptors originate from a woman in her 30s in good health and CMV-seropositive.

This clone was picked up one time. The V and J genes are TRBV5-1 and TRBJ2-5, with a possible D match to TRBD1 (5 bases). Germline V lookup: CDR1 SGHRS, CDR2 YFSETQ. The CDR3 consists of 12 residues. V lost 0 bases to trimming and J lost 5 bases, with 5 bases between them. In DNA form, the CDR3 reads TGCGCCAGCAGCTTGGGACAGGAGACCCAGTACTTC. It is translated as CASSLGQETQYF.

The chain recombines TRBV5-1 with TRBJ1-3; a weak D match, TRBD1 (6 bases). The V end was cut by 3 bases, the J end by 0 bases, with 7 bases between. The CDR3 has 14 residues. Germline V lookup: CDR1 SGHRS, CDR2 YFSETQ. The CDR3 region is CASSSDSSGNTIYF. CDR3 in DNA: TGCGCCAGCAGCTCGGACAGCTCTGGAAACACCATATATTTT.

The chain combines TRBV6-1 with TRBJ2-7; tentative D call: TRBD1 (6 bases). From germline, CDR1 is MNHNS and CDR2 SASEGT. The CDR3 runs 13 residues. V was trimmed by 8 bases and J by 2 bases, leaving 13 bases between them. In DNA, the CDR3 is TGTGCCAGCCGGAATACAGGGACCTACGAGCAGTACTTC. Its translation is CASRNTGTYEQYF.

The chain is built from TRBV6-1 and TRBJ2-4; 10 nucleotides line up with TRBD2. Germline lookup yields CDR1 MNHNS and CDR2 SASEGT. V lost 2 bases to trimming and J lost 1 base; unmatched junction nucleotides: 5. This CDR3 has 17 residues. The CDR3 region is CASSESSGRGAKNIQYF. The CDR3 coding sequence is TGTGCCAGCAGTGAATCCAGCGGGAGGGGCGCCAAAAACATTCAGTACTTC.

The chain joins TRBV9 to TRBJ2-3; D may be TRBD2 (5 bases). The CDR3 consists of 13 residues. V was cut by 3 bases and J by 2 bases, with 7 bases left in between. Germline-derived CDR1 and CDR2 are SGDLS and YYNGEE. The CDR3 DNA reads as TGTGCCAGCAGCGCCGGGGACACAGATACGCAGTATTTT. It translates to CASSAGDTDTQYF.

The V call is TRBV7-9, the J call TRBJ2-7, with 13 bases matching TRBD2. J gave up 5 bases and V 5 bases, and 6 bases lay outside the gene matches. This CDR3 is built from 15 residues. Germline V gives CDR1 SEHNR, CDR2 FQNEAQ (reference sequence). CDR3 bases: TGTGCCAGCAGCCTGGGGACTAGCGGGGCCGACGAGCAGTACTTC. Residues: CASSLGTSGADEQYF. The variable domain in full, with the rest retrieved from reference TRBV7-9 and TRBJ2-7, is DTGVSQNPRHKITKRGQNVTFRCDPISEHNRLYWYRQTLGQGPEFLTYFQNEAQLEKSRLLSDRFSAERPKGSFSTLEIQRTEQGDSAMYLCASSLGTSGADEQYFGPGTRLTVT.

About this clone: Just one base apart from a much larger clone, this may be a read error. The chain is built from TRBV5-1 and TRBJ2-7; TRBD2 matches 9 bases. The CDR3 is made up of 16 amino acids. From germline, CDR1 is SGHRS and CDR2 YFSETQ. CDR3 nucleotide sequence: TGCGCCAGCAGCATGACCCTTAGCGGGGGAGACTACGGGCAGTACTTC. This translates into CASSMTLSGGDYGQYF.

The table lists this clone with a count of one. The gene calls are TRBV10-2 and TRBJ2-7; perhaps TRBD2 as D (6 bases). The V and J ends lost 0 bases and 5 bases respectively, with 8 bases between them. Germline loops: CDR1 WSHSY, CDR2 SAAADI. The CDR3 is made up of 13 amino acids. CDR3 nucleotides: TGCGCCAGCAGTGAGTCGCGGAGGGACGAGCAGTACTTC. It translates to CASSESRRDEQYF.

The gene calls are TRBV15 and TRBJ2-2; TRBD1 might be the D (5 bases). In germline, CDR1 is LNHNV, CDR2 YYDKDF (reference sequence). This CDR3 contains 18 residues. V dropped 4 bases and J dropped 4 bases, with 22 bases sitting between them. CDR3 protein: CATSTSPGHIRGTGELFF. Here the CDR3 DNA reads TGTGCCACCAGCACTTCCCCCGGACACATTCGAGGCACCGGGGAGCTGTTTTTT.

The V gene is TRBV2, the J gene TRBJ2-7, with 13 bases lining up with TRBD2. Germline CDR1 SNHLY, CDR2 FYNNEI. The CDR3 runs to 15 residues. V was clipped by 7 bases and J by 3 bases; unmatched bases: 6. CDR3 coding DNA: TGTGCCAGCAACTCCGGACTAGCGGGAGACTACGAGCAGTACTTC. Residues: CASNSGLAGDYEQYF.

V gene TRBV6-6 combines with J gene TRBJ1-2; maybe TRBD1 (6 bases). V lost 4 bases and J 8 bases, leaving 14 bases between the germline ends. In germline, CDR1 is MNHNY, CDR2 SVGAGI (reference sequence). CDR3 length equals 13 residues. In DNA, the CDR3 is TGTGCCAGCAGTTTCGACAGGCCCGGGGGCTACACCTTC. Translated: CASSFDRPGGYTF.